These 29 T cell receptor beta chains came from one sample sequenced in a study of T cell responses to AZD1222 COVID-19 vaccine. Sequencing was performed with immunoSEQ multiplex PCR; in TCRdb, only in-frame clones are kept and a portion is missing. In the table there are 95,000 to 150,000 clones, about 90% of which are singletons. The starting material was peripheral blood, obtained on day 0 of AZD1222 vaccination. Receptors were obtained from an adult in good health.

This clone was seen more than once but under ten times. The gene calls are TRBV6-5 and TRBJ2-7; no reliable D call. CDR1 is MNHEY, CDR2 SVGAGI, per germline. This CDR3 spans 14 amino acids. The V end was cut by 2 bases, the J end by 6 bases, with 14 bases between. CDR3 amino acids: CASSYEDLRSEQYF. Written as DNA, the CDR3 is TGTGCCAGCAGTTACGAAGATCTAAGGAGCGAGCAGTACTTC.

The V and J genes are TRBV9 and TRBJ2-5; 12 nucleotides line up with TRBD2. J gave up 2 bases and V 0 bases, and 2 bases lay outside the gene matches. This CDR3 has 16 residues. Germline V gives CDR1 SGDLS, CDR2 YYNGEE. CDR3 in DNA: TGTGCCAGCAGCGTAGATGGACTAGCGGGGCAAGAGACCCAGTACTTC. Encoded protein: CASSVDGLAGQETQYF.

The chain combines TRBV14 with TRBJ2-4, with 7 bases lining up with TRBD1. The CDR3 length is 16 residues. V lost 1 base and J lost 4; bases outside the gene matches: 7. The germline V gene encodes CDR1 SGHDN and CDR2 FVKESK. CDR3 sequence: CASSQGTGTAKNIQYF. CDR3 coding DNA: TGTGCCAGCAGCCAAGGAACCGGGACAGCGAAAAACATTCAGTACTTC.

The chain links TRBV6-4 to TRBJ1-5; the D is unclear. The germline gives CDR1 MRHNA, CDR2 SNTAGT. This CDR3 has 15 amino acids. Between the trimmed V and J ends, which lost 3 bases and 0 bases, there was a span of 9 bases. As DNA, the CDR3 is TGTGCCAGCAGTGAGCAATACAATAGCAATCAGCCCCAGCATTTT. It translates to CASSEQYNSNQPQHF.

This clone was picked up one time. The J gene is TRBJ1-6, the V gene TRBV15; possibly TRBD1 for D (5 bases). CDR1 LNHNV and CDR2 YYDKDF come from the germline V gene (reference sequence). The CDR3 runs 13 residues. Trimming left V 5 bases short and J 8 bases short, with 10 bases between. The CDR3 is CATSYVGDSPLHF. Written as DNA, the CDR3 is TGTGCCACCAGCTACGTAGGGGATTCACCCCTCCACTTT.

This rearrangement joins TRBV11-2 to TRBJ1-1; tentative D call: TRBD1 (6 bases). The CDR3 extends over 16 amino acids. Germline V gene sequence: CDR1 SGHAT, CDR2 FQNNGV. V gave up 1 base and J gave up 5 bases, with 17 bases separating them. CDR3 nucleotide sequence: TGTGCCAGCAGCTTAGGTAAAGGGGGGCGAGGAACTGAAGCTTTCTTT. Translation: CASSLGKGGRGTEAFF.

V usage is TRBV7-9 and J usage is TRBJ1-2; tentatively, D is TRBD1 (6 bases). The germline V gene has CDR1 SEHNR and CDR2 FQNEAQ (reference sequence). With 5 bases removed from V and 3 bases from J, the gap between germline ends came to 16 bases. This CDR3 spans 15 amino acids. CDR3 DNA sequence: TGTGCCAGCAGCACAGGGACCGGGGCGGACTATGGCTACACCTTC. Protein: CASSTGTGADYGYTF.

This rearrangement joins TRBV13 to TRBJ2-6; 12 positions match TRBD1. Trimming took 5 bases from V and 2 from J; bases not matched to a gene: 4. Per the germline V gene, CDR1 is PRHDT and CDR2 is FYEKMQ (reference sequence). This CDR3 is built from 17 residues. The CDR3 coding sequence is TGTGCCAGCAGCCTGGGACAGGGGGCAGCTGGGGCCAACGTCCTGACTTTC. This sequence encodes CASSLGQGAAGANVLTF. Drawing the rest from reference TRBV13 and TRBJ2-6, the complete variable domain is AAGVIQSPRHLIKEKRETATLKCYPIPRHDTVYWYQQGPGQDPQFLISFYEKMQSDKGSIPDRFSAQQFSDYHSELNMSSLELGDSALYFCASSLGQGAAGANVLTFGAGSRLTVL.

This rearrangement joins TRBV3-1 (or the pseudogene TRBV3-2) to TRBJ2-1, with a weak D call TRBD2 (5 bases). V lost 1 base and J lost 1, with 14 bases in between. CDR1 LGHDT and CDR2 YNNKEL come from the germline V gene (reference sequence). The CDR3 is made up of 17 amino acids. The CDR3 loop is CASSQGRRAISYNEQFF. The CDR3 DNA reads as TGTGCCAGCAGCCAAGGGAGGCGGGCGATTTCCTACAATGAGCAGTTCTTC.

CDR3 DNA: TGTGCCAGCAGCTCCTCCGGGACTAGCGGGAGACTGGGAAAGACCCAGTACTTC. The encoded protein is CASSSSGTSGRLGKTQYF. J is TRBJ2-5 and V is TRBV7-2; 14 bases are a match to TRBD2. The CDR3 is 18 residues long. Germline V CDR1 and CDR2: SGHTA, FQGNSA. V trimming: 4 bases; J trimming: 6 bases; junction bases outside the gene matches: 13.

The chain carries TRBV19 and TRBJ2-5; 7 nucleotides line up with TRBD1. Germline V gene data show CDR1 as LNHDA and CDR2 as SQIVND (reference sequence). The CDR3 extends over 15 amino acids. The trim removed 5 bases at V and 2 bases at J, leaving 8 bases unmatched. The CDR3 loop reads CASSPGPGGQETQYF. CDR3 nucleotides: TGTGCCAGTAGTCCCGGTCCAGGGGGACAAGAGACCCAGTACTTC.

This chain connects TRBV19 to TRBJ1-4; 7 positions agree with TRBD1. The CDR3 contains 15 residues. Germline V gives CDR1 LNHDA, CDR2 SQIVND (reference sequence). V lost 6 bases and J lost 4; bases outside the gene matches: 8. Here the CDR3 reads CASRDKGAVNEKLFF. CDR3 DNA sequence: TGTGCCAGTAGAGATAAGGGGGCGGTTAATGAAAAACTGTTTTTT. Full variable domain (rest looked up from reference TRBV19 and TRBJ1-4): DGGITQSPKYLFRKEGQNVTLSCEQNLNHDAMYWYRQDPGQGLRLIYYSQIVNDFQKGDIAEGYSVSREKKESFPLTVTSAQKNPTAFYLCASRDKGAVNEKLFFGSGTQLSVL.

This chain joins TRBV5-1 and TRBJ2-1; 7 bases map to TRBD2. With 0 bases clipped from V and 6 bases from J, the junction kept 15 bases outside the gene matches. Germline CDR1 reads SGHRS; CDR2 reads YFSETQ. CDR3 length: 18 amino acids. In nucleotides, the CDR3 is TGCGCCAGCAGCTTGGGACTAGCAGCCTACTATATCAGCAATGAGCAGTTCTTC. Translating gives CASSLGLAAYYISNEQFF. The full variable domain, with the rest looked up from reference TRBV5-1 and TRBJ2-1, is KAGVTQTPRYLIKTRGQQVTLSCSPISGHRSVSWYQQTPGQGLQFLFEYFSETQRNKGNFPGRFSGRQFSNSRSEMNVSTLELGDSALYLCASSLGLAAYYISNEQFFGPGTRLTVL.

The count of this clone is one. The rearrangement uses TRBV14 and TRBJ2-5; 7 bases agree with TRBD1. V dropped 4 bases and J dropped 2; count of bases not matched to a gene: 7. Germline V gene sequence: CDR1 SGHDN, CDR2 FVKESK. The CDR3 loop spans 15 amino acids. CDR3 region: CASSRLGTAQETQYF. CDR3 nucleotide sequence: TGTGCCAGCAGCCGGCTCGGGACAGCTCAAGAGACCCAGTACTTC.

J is TRBJ1-2 and V is TRBV27; tentatively, D is TRBD1 (5 bases). V was trimmed by 5 bases and J by 3 bases, leaving 16 bases between them. CDR3 length equals 15 residues. Per the germline V gene, CDR1 is MNHEY and CDR2 is SMNVEV (reference sequence). CDR3 protein: CASSTSAGFDYGYTF. In nucleotides, the CDR3 is TGTGCCAGCAGTACCTCCGCAGGGTTCGACTATGGCTACACCTTC.

The chain combines TRBV12-3 or TRBV12-4 with TRBJ2-1; the D gene is possibly TRBD2 (5 bases). The CDR3 has 12 residues. V was pared by 6 bases and J by 2 bases, with 5 bases between. The CDR3 protein is CASSGAYNEQFF. The DNA for the CDR3 is TGTGCCAGCAGCGGGGCCTACAATGAGCAGTTCTTC.

This chain joins TRBV2 and TRBJ2-1; TRBD1 is a possible D gene (5 bases). Trimming left V 0 bases short and J 5 bases short, with 17 bases between. This CDR3 contains 17 residues. Germline values: CDR1 SNHLY, CDR2 FYNNEI. The CDR3 spells CASSEAGVGRGHNEQFF. Written as DNA, the CDR3 is TGTGCCAGCAGTGAAGCTGGGGTGGGTAGGGGCCACAATGAGCAGTTCTTC.

The V gene is TRBV5-4, the J gene TRBJ1-2; TRBD1 aligns across 7 bases. The CDR3 spans 15 residues. Unmatched junction bases numbered 15, after V lost 5 bases and J lost 8 bases. Germline loops: CDR1 SGHNT, CDR2 YYREEE (reference sequence). The CDR3 bases are TGTGCCAGCAGGTTGACATCCACAGGGGCGGAGGGCTACACCTTC. Its translation: CASRLTSTGAEGYTF.

The rearrangement links TRBV12-3 or TRBV12-4 to TRBJ2-7; the D is unclear. Trimming stripped 8 bases from V and 9 bases from J, with 14 bases between. This CDR3 spans 11 amino acids. CDR3 nucleotide sequence: TGTGCCAGCCACCGGGCCGGACGGCAGTACTTC. Translation: CASHRAGRQYF.

This clone was seen only once. The chain links TRBV12-1 to TRBJ1-1; TRBD1, the table's D call, lacks a check against the DNA. TRBV12-1 is listed as a pseudogene. The CDR3 length is 13 residues. The CDR3 sequence is CASSPGHTTEAFF. CDR3 bases: TGTGCCAGCAGCCCCGGACATACCACTGAAGCTTTCTTT.

This chain joins TRBV11-1 and TRBJ2-5; D possibly matches TRBD1 or TRBD2 (5 bases each). V was pared by 0 bases and J by 1 base, with 12 bases between. Looked up from germline, CDR1 is SGHAT and CDR2 is FQDESV (reference sequence). This CDR3 contains 16 residues. CDR3 DNA sequence: TGTGCCAGCAGCTTAGCGCCGATTGGGGGCCAAGAGACCCAGTACTTC. Translating gives CASSLAPIGGQETQYF.

V and J are TRBV30 and TRBJ1-2; D is possibly TRBD1 (6 bases). This CDR3 has 13 residues. V was clipped by 5 bases and J by 6 bases, with 16 bases between them. Germline V gene sequence: CDR1 GTSNPN, CDR2 SVGIG (reference sequence). CDR3 in amino acids: CAWAEQGADGYTF. DNA of the CDR3: TGTGCCTGGGCGGAACAGGGAGCAGATGGCTACACCTTC.

This clone was detected only once. An end of the junction does not agree with germline; a read error may underlie this. The V gene is TRBV13, the J gene TRBJ1-6; D ambiguous. Germline assignment: CDR1 PRHDT and CDR2 FYEKMQ (reference sequence). This CDR3 is built from 15 residues. The CDR3 here is CASSIGPGDNSPLHF. The DNA of the CDR3 is TGTGCCAGCAGCATAGGTCCCGGGGATAATTCACCCCTCCACTTT.

Only a few counts were recorded for this clone. This chain links TRBV4-1 with TRBJ2-1; no reliable D call. This CDR3 spans 16 amino acids. Per germline, CDR1 MGHRA and CDR2 YSYEKL. V lost 0 bases to trimming and J lost 2 bases, with 11 bases between them. For the CDR3, the DNA is TGCGCCAGCAGCCAAGAGGCTAGGGCTCCCTACAATGAGCAGTTCTTC. Its protein product is CASSQEARAPYNEQFF.

In DNA form, the CDR3 reads TGTGCCAGCAGTTTCGGTGGGACGACAGTCCATGGCTACACCTTC. Translation gives CASSFGGTTVHGYTF. V gene TRBV27 combines with J gene TRBJ1-2; D might be TRBD1 (5 bases). V lost 3 bases to trimming and J lost 6 bases, with 17 bases between them. The CDR3 runs 15 residues. Germline V gene sequence: CDR1 MNHEY, CDR2 SMNVEV (reference sequence).

This clone was observed a single time. The chain employs TRBV19 and TRBJ1-1, with 7 bases lining up with TRBD1. The CDR3 contains 15 residues. Germline CDR1 and CDR2: LNHDA and SQIVND (reference sequence). Germline trimming cut 5 bases from V and 3 bases from J; bases unmatched to any gene: 9. The CDR3 reads CASSAIQGWDTEAFF. For the CDR3, the DNA is TGTGCCAGTAGTGCCATACAGGGGTGGGACACTGAAGCTTTCTTT.

The rearrangement uses TRBV11-2 and TRBJ2-1, with 13 bases matching TRBD2. The CDR3 is made up of 17 amino acids. V gave up 5 bases and J gave up 8 bases; unmatched junction bases: 12. Germline V lookup: CDR1 SGHAT, CDR2 FQNNGV. CDR3 residues: CASSPILAGGPLDEQFF. The DNA for the CDR3 is TGTGCCAGCAGCCCCATACTAGCGGGAGGGCCTCTCGATGAGCAGTTCTTC.

This rearrangement joins TRBV24-1 to TRBJ2-7; the match to TRBD2 covers 8 bases. Trimming at V came to 7 bases and at J to 0 bases, leaving 4 bases not matched to a gene. The length of the CDR3 is 14 residues. CDR1 is KGHDR and CDR2 is SFDVKD in the germline V gene. The CDR3 region is CATSGGGNSYEQYF. The CDR3 DNA reads as TGTGCCACCAGCGGGGGGGGGAACTCCTACGAGCAGTACTTC.

The rearrangement links TRBV7-6 to TRBJ2-7, with D unresolved. Trimming removed 2 bases at V and 2 bases at J, with 13 bases between. CDR3 length: 15 residues. Per germline, CDR1 SGHVS and CDR2 FNYEAQ. Here the CDR3 reads CASSLRPRTTYEQYF. The CDR3 region has the DNA TGTGCCAGCAGCTTAAGGCCCCGGACCACCTACGAGCAGTACTTC.